This TCR beta chain was recorded in a study of T cell responses to AZD1222 COVID-19 vaccine. Study details: Doses given second, at about 4 or about 12 weeks, were pooled.

The data were produced by immunoSEQ multiplex PCR, yet TCRdb's version contains in-frame clones alone and is incomplete. This table has about 55,000 clones, around nine tenths appearing once. Study findings and constraints: White British ancestry dominated among donors, who included more females, and clonal diversity was possibly underestimated.

Points on this clone: The antigen is undetermined.

The sequencing used peripheral blood, collected on day 0 of AZD1222 vaccination. The TCR was taken from an adult in good health.

CDR3 sequence (DNA): TGTGCCAGCAGTGCTACCAAACTAGCGGGGGGCCCAGAGACCCAGTACTTC. This encodes CASSATKLAGGPETQYF. This chain joins TRBV27 and TRBJ2-5, with 12 bases aligning to TRBD2. CDR1 is MNHEY and CDR2 is SMNVEV in the germline V gene (reference sequence). The CDR3 sequence is 17 residues long. V dropped 5 bases and J dropped 4; count of bases not matched to a gene: 11.